These T cell receptor beta chains were read from a single sample in a study of siplizumab effects on memory and regulatory T cells. The protocol was immunoSEQ multiplex PCR, while the TCRdb copy is restricted to in-frame clones and leaves out a portion. The table lists tens of thousands of clones, roughly 90% of them singletons. Sequenced: naive CD4+ T cells sorted from blood. The receptor set was obtained from a human donor in good health. The CDR3 runs from the conserved cysteine through the conserved F or W. Each record gives: V gene, CDR3 protein.

TRBV6-5 | CASERAGANVLTF
TRBV19 | CASIRGSADYGYTF
TRBV5-5 | CASSRQGVSNTEAFF
TRBV18 | CASSPPATGFNQPQHF
TRBV19 | CASRDRENSPLHF
TRBV10-3 | CAISAQGVILKGYTF
TRBV5-6 | CASSLQDRVWEQYF
TRBV6-1 | CASTSGGEETQYF
TRBV23-1 | CASSQSRGSSYNEQFF
TRBV10-3 | CAISVGDMNTGELFF
TRBV10-3 | CAISESIYRDFSYEQYF
TRBV5-5 | CASSYPGQGLEQYF
TRBV7-9 | CASSLYPSGRYHEQYF
TRBV6-5 | CASSYSGTGLYEQYF
TRBV7-6 | CASSLWEQGSGKAGNTIYF
TRBV5-1 | CASVPGLAGFTDTQYF
TRBV2 | CASRRDKYNEQFF
TRBV6-6 | CASILQGRGYTF
TRBV9 | CASSVAGFDQPQHF
TRBV5-1 | CASSLGATASGNTIYF
TRBV11-2 | CASSLVRDPGELFF
TRBV13 | CASSRGRPIDEQFF
TRBV7-8 | CASSFGGGPADTQYF
TRBV5-4 | CASSLVPGDYEQYF
TRBV5-1 | CASSLVGQETQYF
TRBV30 | CAWSLADFRNTQYF
TRBV18 | CASSPGLAGTYEQYF
TRBV18 | CASSLLAGVGRYEQYF
TRBV5-4 | CASSLPGTYEQYF
TRBV9 | CASSAFGNTEAFF
TRBV18 | CASSPPNRGDNYGYTF
TRBV21-1 | CASSRGRGRETQYF
TRBV7-3 | CASSLVGLEDEQFF
TRBV7-5 | CARSFIMRRFF
TRBV15 | CATSRELGLRVNIQYF
TRBV10-3 | CAISLAVNYNEQFF
TRBV11-2 | CASSLQGTQYF
TRBV4-1 | CASSAGLAGGPSHEQYF
TRBV29-1 | CSVGQGVGTEAFF
TRBV19 | CASSIDQRETQYF
TRBV18 | CASSPGQGTEAFF
TRBV5-1 | CASSEQGIRRYGYTF
TRBV7-9 | CASSLARGGRSYEQYF
TRBV6-6 | CASSRGNQPQHF
TRBV29-1 | CSIGTGNYGYTF
TRBV6-4 | CASSYLGQGRTEAFF
TRBV21-1 | CASSFRGGGSSNQPQHF
TRBV5-1 | CASSYTGVRGRGYTF